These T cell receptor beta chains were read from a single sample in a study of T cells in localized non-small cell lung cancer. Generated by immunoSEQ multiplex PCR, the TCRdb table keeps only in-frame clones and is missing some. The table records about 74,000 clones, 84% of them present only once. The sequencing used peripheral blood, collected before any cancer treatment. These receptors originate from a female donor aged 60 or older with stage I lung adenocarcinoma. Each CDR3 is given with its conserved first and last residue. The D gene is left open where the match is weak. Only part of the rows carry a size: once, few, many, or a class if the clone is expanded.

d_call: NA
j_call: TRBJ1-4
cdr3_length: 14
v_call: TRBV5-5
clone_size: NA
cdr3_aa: CASSRDPSNEKLFF
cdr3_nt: TGTGCCAGCAGCAGGGACCCCTCTAATGAAAAACTGTTTTTT

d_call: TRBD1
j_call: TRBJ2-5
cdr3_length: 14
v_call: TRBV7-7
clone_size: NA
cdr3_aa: CASSLRTGRETQYF
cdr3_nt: TGTGCCAGCAGCTTGCGGACAGGGCGAGAGACCCAGTACTTC

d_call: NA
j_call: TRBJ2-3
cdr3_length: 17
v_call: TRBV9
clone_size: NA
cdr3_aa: CASSVSLAIDSTDTQYF
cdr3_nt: TGTGCCAGCAGCGTTAGCCTGGCCATAGATAGCACAGATACGCAGTATTTT

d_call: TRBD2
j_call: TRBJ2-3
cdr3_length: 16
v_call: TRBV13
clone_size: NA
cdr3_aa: CASSSPWAGGSDTQYF
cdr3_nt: TGTGCCAGCAGTTCCCCCTGGGCGGGAGGGTCAGATACGCAGTATTTT

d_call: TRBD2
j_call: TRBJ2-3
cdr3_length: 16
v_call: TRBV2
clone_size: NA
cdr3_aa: CASSEYGSGLTDTQYF
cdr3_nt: TGTGCCAGCAGTGAATATGGTAGCGGGCTTACAGATACGCAGTATTTT

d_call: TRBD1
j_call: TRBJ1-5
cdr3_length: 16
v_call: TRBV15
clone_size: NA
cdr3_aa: CATSRDRGGGNQPQHF
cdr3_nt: TGTGCCACCAGCAGGGACAGGGGAGGAGGCAATCAGCCCCAGCATTTT

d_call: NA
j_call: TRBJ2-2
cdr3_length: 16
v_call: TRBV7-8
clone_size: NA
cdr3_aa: CASSTYAGTDTGELFF
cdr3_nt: TGTGCCAGCAGCACTTACGCCGGGACTGACACCGGGGAGCTGTTTTTT

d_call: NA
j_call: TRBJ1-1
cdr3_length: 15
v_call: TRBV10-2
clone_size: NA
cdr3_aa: CASSDSGHLNTEAFF
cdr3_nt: TGCGCCAGCAGTGATTCGGGACACCTGAACACTGAAGCTTTCTTT

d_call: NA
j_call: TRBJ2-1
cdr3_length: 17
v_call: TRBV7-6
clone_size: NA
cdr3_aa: CASSLVGTSRMLNEQFF
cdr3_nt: TGTGCCAGCAGCTTAGTAGGAACTAGCAGGATGTTGAATGAGCAGTTCTTC

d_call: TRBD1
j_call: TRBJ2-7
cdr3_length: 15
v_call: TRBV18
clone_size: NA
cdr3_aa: CASSDRGTGGYEQYF
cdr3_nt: TGTGCCAGCTCAGACCGAGGGACAGGGGGCTACGAGCAGTACTTC

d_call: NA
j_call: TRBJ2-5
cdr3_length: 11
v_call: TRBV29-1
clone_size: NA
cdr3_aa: CSVLYQETQYF
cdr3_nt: TGCAGCGTCCTTTATCAAGAGACCCAGTACTTC

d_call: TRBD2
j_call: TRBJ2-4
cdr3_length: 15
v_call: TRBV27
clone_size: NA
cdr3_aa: CASSSPSGGKNIQYF
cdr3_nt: TGTGCCAGCAGTTCCCCAAGCGGGGGCAAAAACATTCAGTACTTC

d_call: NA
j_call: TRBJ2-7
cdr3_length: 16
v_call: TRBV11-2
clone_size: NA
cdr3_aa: CASSLRYPGSSYEQYF
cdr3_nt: TGTGCCAGCAGCCTAAGGTATCCAGGAAGCTCCTACGAGCAGTACTTC

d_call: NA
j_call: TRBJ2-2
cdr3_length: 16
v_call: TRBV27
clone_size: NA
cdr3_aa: CASSLTSYLNTGELFF
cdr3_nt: TGTGCCAGCAGTTTAACCAGCTATTTGAACACCGGGGAGCTGTTTTTT

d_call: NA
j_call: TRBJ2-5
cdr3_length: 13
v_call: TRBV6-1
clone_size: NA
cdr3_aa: CASRTGYQETQYF
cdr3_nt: TGTGCCAGCAGAACAGGGTACCAAGAGACCCAGTACTTC

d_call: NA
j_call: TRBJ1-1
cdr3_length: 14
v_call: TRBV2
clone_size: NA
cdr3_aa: CASRAGTWGTEAFF
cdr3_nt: TGTGCCAGCAGGGCGGGGACGTGGGGCACTGAAGCTTTCTTT

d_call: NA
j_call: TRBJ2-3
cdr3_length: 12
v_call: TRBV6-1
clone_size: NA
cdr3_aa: CASSVPTDTQYF
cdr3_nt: TGTGCCAGCAGCGTACCCACAGATACGCAGTATTTT

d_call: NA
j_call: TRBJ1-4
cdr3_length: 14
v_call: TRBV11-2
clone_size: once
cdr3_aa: CASSRGGDPGKLFF
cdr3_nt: TGTGCCAGCAGCCGAGGGGGGGACCCGGGAAAACTGTTTTTT

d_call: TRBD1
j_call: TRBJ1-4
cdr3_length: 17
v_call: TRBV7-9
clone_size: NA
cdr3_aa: CASSFGTGGEVNEKLFF
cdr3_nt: TGTGCCAGCAGCTTCGGGACAGGGGGCGAGGTTAATGAAAAACTGTTTTTT

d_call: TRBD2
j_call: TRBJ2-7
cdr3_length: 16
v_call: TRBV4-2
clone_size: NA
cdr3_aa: CASSQGLAGLSYEQYF
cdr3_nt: TGTGCCAGCAGCCAAGGACTAGCGGGGCTGTCCTACGAGCAGTACTTC

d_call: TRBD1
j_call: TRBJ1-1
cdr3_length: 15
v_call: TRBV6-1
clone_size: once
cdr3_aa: CASARTGAPNTEAFF
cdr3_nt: TGTGCCAGCGCCCGGACAGGGGCGCCGAACACTGAAGCTTTCTTT

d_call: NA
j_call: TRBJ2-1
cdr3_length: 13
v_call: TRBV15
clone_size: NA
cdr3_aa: CATSRFGGGEQFF
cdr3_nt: TGTGCCACCAGCAGGTTTGGCGGCGGTGAGCAGTTCTTC

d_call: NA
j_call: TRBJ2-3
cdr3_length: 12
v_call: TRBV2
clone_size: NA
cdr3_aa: CASRLAPDTQYF
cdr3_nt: TGTGCCAGCAGACTAGCCCCAGATACGCAGTATTTT

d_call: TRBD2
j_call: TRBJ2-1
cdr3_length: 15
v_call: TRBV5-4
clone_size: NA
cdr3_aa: CASSRTGGPHNEQFF
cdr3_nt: TGTGCCAGCAGCCGGACGGGGGGTCCCCACAATGAGCAGTTCTTC

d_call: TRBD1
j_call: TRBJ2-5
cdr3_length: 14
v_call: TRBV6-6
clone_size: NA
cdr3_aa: CASSHQGVQETQYF
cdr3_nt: TGTGCCAGCAGCCACCAGGGGGTTCAAGAGACCCAGTACTTC